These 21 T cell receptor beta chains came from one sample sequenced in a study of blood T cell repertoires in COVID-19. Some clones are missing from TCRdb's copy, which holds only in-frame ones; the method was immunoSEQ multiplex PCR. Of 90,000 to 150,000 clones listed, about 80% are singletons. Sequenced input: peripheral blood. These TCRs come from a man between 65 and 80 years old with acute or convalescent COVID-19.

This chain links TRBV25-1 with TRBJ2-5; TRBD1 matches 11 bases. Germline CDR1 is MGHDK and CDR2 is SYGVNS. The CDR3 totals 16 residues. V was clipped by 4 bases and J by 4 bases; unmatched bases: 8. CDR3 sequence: CASSGVRGTGGETQYF. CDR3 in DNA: TGTGCCAGCAGTGGAGTGAGGGGGACAGGGGGAGAGACCCAGTACTTC.

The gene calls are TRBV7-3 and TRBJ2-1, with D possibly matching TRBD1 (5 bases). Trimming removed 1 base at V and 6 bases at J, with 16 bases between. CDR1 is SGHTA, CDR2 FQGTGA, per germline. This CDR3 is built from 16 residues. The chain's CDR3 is CASSLNLIGATNEQFF. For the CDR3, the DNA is TGTGCCAGCAGCTTAAACCTTATAGGGGCCACCAATGAGCAGTTCTTC.

CDR3 in amino acids: CASSANPGEDYEQYF. The DNA for the CDR3 is TGCGCCAGCAGCGCCAATCCCGGGGAGGATTACGAGCAGTACTTC. J is TRBJ2-7 and V is TRBV5-1; possible D gene TRBD2, 6 bases. The V gene lost 4 bases and the J gene lost 4 bases, with 18 bases spanning the gap. CDR1 and CDR2 (germline): SGHRS, YFSETQ. This CDR3 has 15 residues.

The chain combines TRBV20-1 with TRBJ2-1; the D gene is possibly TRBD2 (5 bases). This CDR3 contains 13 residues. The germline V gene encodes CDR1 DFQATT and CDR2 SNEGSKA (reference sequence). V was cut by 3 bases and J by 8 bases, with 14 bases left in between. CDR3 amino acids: CSASWASPHEQFF. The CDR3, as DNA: TGCAGTGCTAGTTGGGCTAGCCCCCATGAGCAGTTCTTC.

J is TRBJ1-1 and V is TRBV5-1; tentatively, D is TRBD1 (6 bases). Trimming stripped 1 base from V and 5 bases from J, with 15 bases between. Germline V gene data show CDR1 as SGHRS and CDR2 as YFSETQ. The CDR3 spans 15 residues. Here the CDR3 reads CASSLIGGRDTEAFF. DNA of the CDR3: TGCGCCAGCAGCTTGATCGGGGGGCGGGATACTGAAGCTTTCTTT.

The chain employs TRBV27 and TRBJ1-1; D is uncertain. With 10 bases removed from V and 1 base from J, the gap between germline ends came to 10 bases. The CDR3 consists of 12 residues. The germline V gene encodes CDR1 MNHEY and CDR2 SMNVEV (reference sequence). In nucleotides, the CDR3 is TGTGCCACGAAAGACTGGAACACTGAAGCTTTCTTT. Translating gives CATKDWNTEAFF.

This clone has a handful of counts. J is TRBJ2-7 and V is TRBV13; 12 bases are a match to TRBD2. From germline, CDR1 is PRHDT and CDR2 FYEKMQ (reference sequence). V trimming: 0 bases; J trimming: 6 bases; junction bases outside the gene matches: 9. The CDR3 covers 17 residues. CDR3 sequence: CASSLGGGLAGKGEQYF. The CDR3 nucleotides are TGTGCCAGCAGCTTAGGCGGGGGACTAGCGGGCAAGGGCGAGCAGTACTTC.

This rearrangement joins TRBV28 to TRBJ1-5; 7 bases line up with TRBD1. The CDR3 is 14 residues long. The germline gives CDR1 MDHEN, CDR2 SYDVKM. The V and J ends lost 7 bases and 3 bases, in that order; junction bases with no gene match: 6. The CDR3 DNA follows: TGTGCCAGCACCCCAGGGGGTGTCAATCAGCCCCAGCATTTT. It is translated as CASTPGGVNQPQHF.

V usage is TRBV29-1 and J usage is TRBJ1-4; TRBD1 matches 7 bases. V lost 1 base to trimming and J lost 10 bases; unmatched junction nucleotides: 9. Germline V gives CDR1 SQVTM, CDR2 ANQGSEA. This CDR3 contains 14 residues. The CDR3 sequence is CSVEAGTATGKLFF. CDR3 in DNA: TGCAGCGTTGAAGCCGGGACAGCGACTGGAAAACTGTTTTTT.

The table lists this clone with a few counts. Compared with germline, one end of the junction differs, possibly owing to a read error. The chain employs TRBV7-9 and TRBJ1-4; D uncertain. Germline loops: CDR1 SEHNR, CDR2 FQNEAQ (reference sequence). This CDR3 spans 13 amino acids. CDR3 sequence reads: CASSLETYEKLFF. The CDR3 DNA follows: TGTGCCAGCAGCTTAGAAACTTATGAAAAACTGTTTTTT.

This chain's CDR3 is CASSLVGEGIQYF. In DNA, the CDR3 is TGTGCCAGCAGCTTAGTAGGGGAGGGCATTCAGTACTTC. The chain uses TRBV7-3 and TRBJ2-4; 7 bases are a match to TRBD2. The length of the CDR3 is 13 residues. The V segment lost 2 bases and the J segment 9 bases; nucleotides outside the gene matches: 4. Germline V gene lookup returns CDR1 SGHTA and CDR2 FQGTGA.

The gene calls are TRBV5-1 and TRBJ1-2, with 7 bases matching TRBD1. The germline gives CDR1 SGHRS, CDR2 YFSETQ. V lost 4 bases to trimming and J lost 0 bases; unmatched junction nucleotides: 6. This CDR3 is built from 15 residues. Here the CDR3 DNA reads TGCGCCAGCAGCACGGGACAGACCGCTAACTATGGCTACACCTTC. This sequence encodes CASSTGQTANYGYTF.

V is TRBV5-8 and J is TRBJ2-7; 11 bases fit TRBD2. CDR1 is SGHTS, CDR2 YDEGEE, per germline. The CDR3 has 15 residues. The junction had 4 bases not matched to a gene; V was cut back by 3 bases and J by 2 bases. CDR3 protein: CASSSASGGTYEQYF. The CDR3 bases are TGTGCCAGCAGCTCGGCTAGCGGGGGGACCTACGAGCAGTACTTC.

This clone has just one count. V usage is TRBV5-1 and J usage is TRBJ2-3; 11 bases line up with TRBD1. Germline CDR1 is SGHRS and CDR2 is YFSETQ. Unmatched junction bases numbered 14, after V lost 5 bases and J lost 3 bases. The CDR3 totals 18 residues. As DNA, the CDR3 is TGCGCCAGCAGTGTTTTTTCTGGGACAGGGGGTTTAACAGATACGCAGTATTTT. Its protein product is CASSVFSGTGGLTDTQYF.

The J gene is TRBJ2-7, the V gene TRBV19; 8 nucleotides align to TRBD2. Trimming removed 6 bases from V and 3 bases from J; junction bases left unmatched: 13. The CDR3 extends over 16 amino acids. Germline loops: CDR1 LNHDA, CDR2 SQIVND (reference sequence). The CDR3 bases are TGTGCCAGTAGCACGGACATCAGCGGGAGTTTCTACGAGCAGTACTTC. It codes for CASSTDISGSFYEQYF. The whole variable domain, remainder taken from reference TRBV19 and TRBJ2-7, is DGGITQSPKYLFRKEGQNVTLSCEQNLNHDAMYWYRQDPGQGLRLIYYSQIVNDFQKGDIAEGYSVSREKKESFPLTVTSAQKNPTAFYLCASSTDISGSFYEQYFGPGTRLTVT.

CDR3: CASTQNPLGTGNTYEQYF. The CDR3 nucleotides read TGCGCCAGCACCCAAAACCCTCTCGGAACAGGTAACACCTACGAGCAGTACTTC. V gene TRBV5-1 combines with J gene TRBJ2-7, with D possibly being TRBD1 (5 bases). The CDR3 is 18 residues long. The germline gives CDR1 SGHRS, CDR2 YFSETQ. V shed 6 bases and J shed 2 bases, with 27 bases lying between them.

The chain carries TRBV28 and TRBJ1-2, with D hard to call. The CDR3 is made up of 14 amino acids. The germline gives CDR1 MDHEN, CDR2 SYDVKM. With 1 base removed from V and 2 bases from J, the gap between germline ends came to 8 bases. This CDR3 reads CASSLFNRNYGYTF. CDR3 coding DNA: TGTGCCAGCAGTTTATTTAACAGAAACTATGGCTACACCTTC.

CDR3 protein: CASSSSTGLLQYF. CDR3 coding DNA: TGTGCCAGCAGCTCCTCGACAGGGTTGCTCCAGTACTTC. The chain is built from TRBV28 and TRBJ2-5; 7 bases are a match to TRBD1. Germline values: CDR1 MDHEN, CDR2 SYDVKM. CDR3 size: 13 residues. V was pared by 6 bases and J by 10 bases, with 11 bases of the junction left unmatched.

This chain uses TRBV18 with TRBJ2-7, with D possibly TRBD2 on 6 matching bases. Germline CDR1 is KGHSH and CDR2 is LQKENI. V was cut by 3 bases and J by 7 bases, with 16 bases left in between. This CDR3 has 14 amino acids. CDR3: CASSPGTPIYEQYF. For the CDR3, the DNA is TGTGCCAGCTCACCTGGGACTCCTATTTATGAGCAGTACTTC.

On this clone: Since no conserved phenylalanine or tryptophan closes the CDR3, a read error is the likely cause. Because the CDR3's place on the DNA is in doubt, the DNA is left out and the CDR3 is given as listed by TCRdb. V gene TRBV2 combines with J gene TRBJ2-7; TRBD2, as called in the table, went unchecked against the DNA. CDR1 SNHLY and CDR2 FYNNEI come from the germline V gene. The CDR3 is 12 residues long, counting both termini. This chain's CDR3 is CASSGAGFLLAT.

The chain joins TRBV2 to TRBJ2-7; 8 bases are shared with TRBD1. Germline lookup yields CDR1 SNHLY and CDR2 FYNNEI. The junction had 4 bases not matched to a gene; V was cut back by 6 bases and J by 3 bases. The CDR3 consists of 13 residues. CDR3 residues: CASRRDRNYEQYF. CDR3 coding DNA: TGTGCCAGCAGACGGGACAGGAACTACGAGCAGTACTTC. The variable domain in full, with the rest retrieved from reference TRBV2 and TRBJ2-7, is EPEVTQTPSHQVTQMGQEVILRCVPISNHLYFYWYRQILGQKVEFLVSFYNNEISEKSEIFDDQFSVERPDGSNFTLKIRSTKLEDSAMYFCASRRDRNYEQYFGPGTRLTVT.